This TCR beta chain was obtained from a study of Ad26.COV2.S vaccination and SARS-CoV-2 variants. Treatment in this sample: some 20 received Ad26.COV2.S at low or high dose, single or two shots; roughly five received placebo; per-sample allocation not given. Sample collection was performed on day 63 after the first vaccine or placebo injection. The donor was a Boston adult aged 18-55 years. The vaccine delivered Wuhan-strain SARS-CoV-2 spike through an Ad26 vector. Sequenced by immunoSEQ multiplex PCR; TCRdb stores in-frame clones only, minus some. The sample records fewer than 400,000 clones, about 86% being singletons. Study-wide results and caveats: The study found similar non-spike TCR breadth in vaccine and placebo recipients.

This clone was detected only once. What it binds is unknown. Per the germline V gene, CDR1 is SGHVS and CDR2 is FQNEAQ. This CDR3 region has 16 residues. With V trimmed by 2 bases and J by 6 bases, 13 bases remained unmatched. The V call is TRBV7-8, the J call TRBJ2-7; 7 nucleotides match TRBD1. Sample: peripheral blood, taken in a trial of Ad26.COV2.S vaccine versus placebo. The origin of this receptor is a person between 18 and 60 years old who received the Ad26.COV2.S COVID-19 vaccine or a placebo. CDR3 residues: CASSLPTGAVLTEQYF. In DNA, the CDR3 is TGTGCCAGCAGCTTACCAACAGGGGCCGTCTTGACCGAGCAGTACTTC.